This T cell receptor beta chain was sequenced in a study of cytomegalovirus exposure and HLA in healthy donors. Researchers ran the PCR with 60 Vbeta and 13 Jbeta primers. Clones were read by immunoSEQ multiplex PCR, and TCRdb kept only the in-frame ones, dropping some. The sample lists under 110,000 clones, 80% to 90% seen once, with 1.5% to 2% in the top ten. Germline V gene sequence: CDR1 MNHNS, CDR2 SASEGT. The CDR3 has 15 residues. Germline trimming cut 2 bases from V and 3 bases from J; bases unmatched to any gene: 4. The sequence was obtained from a man aged 50-59 years in good health and CMV-seronegative. The chain links TRBV6-1 to TRBJ1-5; 7 nucleotides line up with TRBD1. Input material: PBMCs. The CDR3 here is CASSEIQGVNQPQHF. The CDR3 bases are TGTGCCAGCAGTGAAATCCAGGGGGTCAATCAGCCCCAGCATTTT.